This T cell receptor beta chain was captured by sequencing in a study of T-cell memory formation after mild COVID-19. About the research overall: Across donors, TCR clusters were largely donor specific. Findings and limits, study-wide: Within pre-infection memory, some responding clones were found, suggesting cross-reactive memory joined. Whereas later expanders leaned CD4+, clones contracting day 15 to 85 showed a balanced CD4/CD8 makeup.

This clonotype was counted a few times. The antigen remains undetermined. TCR alpha and TCR beta cDNA libraries carrying sample barcodes and UMIs came from 5'RACE with constant-segment primers. TCRdb ran MiXCR on the 5' RACE reads and lists one entry per CDR3 protein. The profile shows about 210,000 distinct CDR3 sequences, 10% to 13% of them singletons. Germline CDR1 reads SGHAT; CDR2 reads FQDESV (reference sequence). V was pared by 5 bases and J by 11 bases, with 16 bases between. The CDR3 contains 14 residues. J is TRBJ1-6 and V is TRBV11-1, with D perhaps matching TRBD1 (6 bases). The specimen was PBMCs or a T cell subset sorted from them (not recorded which). The receptor comes from a man between 18 and 29 years old who had mild COVID-19 (a few samples of this study predate the infection). Cell type and time point are not known. The CDR3 is CASSRRGASTPLHF. Here the CDR3 DNA reads TGTGCCAGCAGCCGACGGGGGGCCTCGACACCCCTCCACTTT.